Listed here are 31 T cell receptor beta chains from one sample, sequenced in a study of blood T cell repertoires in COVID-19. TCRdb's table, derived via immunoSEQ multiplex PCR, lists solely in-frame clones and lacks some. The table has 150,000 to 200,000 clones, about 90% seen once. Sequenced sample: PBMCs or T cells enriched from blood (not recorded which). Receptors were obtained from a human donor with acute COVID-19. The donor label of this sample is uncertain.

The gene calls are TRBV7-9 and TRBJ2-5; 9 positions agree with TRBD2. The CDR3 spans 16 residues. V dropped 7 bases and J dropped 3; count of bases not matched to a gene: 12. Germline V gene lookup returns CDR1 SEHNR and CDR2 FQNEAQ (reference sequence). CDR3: CASNPGGGASEETQYF. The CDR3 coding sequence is TGTGCCAGCAACCCAGGCGGGGGGGCTTCGGAAGAGACCCAGTACTTC.

CDR3 in DNA: TGTGCCAGCAGCGTAGGGCCCCGGGACAGGGGCCTCCAAGAGACCCAGTACTTC. Translating it yields CASSVGPRDRGLQETQYF. This chain uses TRBV9 with TRBJ2-5, with 10 bases fitting TRBD1. Germline-derived CDR1 and CDR2 are SGDLS and YYNGEE. Germline trimming cut 0 bases from V and 1 base from J; bases unmatched to any gene: 9. CDR3 length equals 18 residues.

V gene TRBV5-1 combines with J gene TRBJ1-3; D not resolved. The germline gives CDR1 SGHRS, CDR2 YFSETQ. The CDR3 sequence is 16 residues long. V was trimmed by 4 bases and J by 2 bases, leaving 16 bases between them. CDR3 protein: CASSPLEGAAGNTIYF. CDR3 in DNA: TGCGCCAGCAGCCCCCTCGAGGGAGCGGCTGGAAACACCATATATTTT.

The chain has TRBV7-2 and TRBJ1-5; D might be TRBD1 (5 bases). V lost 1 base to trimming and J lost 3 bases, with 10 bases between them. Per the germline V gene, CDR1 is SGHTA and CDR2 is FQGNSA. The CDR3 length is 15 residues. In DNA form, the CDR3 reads TGTGCCAGCAGCTTAGGGGCAGGGTACAATCAGCCCCAGCATTTT. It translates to CASSLGAGYNQPQHF.

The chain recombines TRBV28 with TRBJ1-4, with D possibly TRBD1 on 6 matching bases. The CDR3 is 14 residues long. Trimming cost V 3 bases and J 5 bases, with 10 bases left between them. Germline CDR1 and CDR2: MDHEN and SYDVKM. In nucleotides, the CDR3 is TGTGCCAGCAGTTTGTACAGGGAAAATGAAAAACTGTTTTTT. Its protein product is CASSLYRENEKLFF.

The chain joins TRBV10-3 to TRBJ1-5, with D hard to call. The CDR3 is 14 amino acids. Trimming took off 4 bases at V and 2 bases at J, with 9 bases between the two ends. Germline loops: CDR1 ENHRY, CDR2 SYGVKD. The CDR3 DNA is TGTGCCATCAGTGCCCGGGGAGGCAATCAGCCCCAGCATTTT. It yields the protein CAISARGGNQPQHF.

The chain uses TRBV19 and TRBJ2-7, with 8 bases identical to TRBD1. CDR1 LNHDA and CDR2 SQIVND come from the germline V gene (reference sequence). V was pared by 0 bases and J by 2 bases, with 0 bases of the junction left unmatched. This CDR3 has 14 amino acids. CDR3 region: CASSIEQGAYEQYF. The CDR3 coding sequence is TGTGCCAGTAGTATAGAACAGGGGGCCTACGAGCAGTACTTC.

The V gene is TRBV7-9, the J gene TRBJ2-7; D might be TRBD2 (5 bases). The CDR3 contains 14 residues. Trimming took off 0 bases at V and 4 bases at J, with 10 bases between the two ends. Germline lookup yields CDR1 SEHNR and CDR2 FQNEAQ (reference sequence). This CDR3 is CASSLAGSNYEQYF. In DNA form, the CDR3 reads TGTGCCAGCAGCTTAGCGGGGAGTAATTACGAGCAGTACTTC.

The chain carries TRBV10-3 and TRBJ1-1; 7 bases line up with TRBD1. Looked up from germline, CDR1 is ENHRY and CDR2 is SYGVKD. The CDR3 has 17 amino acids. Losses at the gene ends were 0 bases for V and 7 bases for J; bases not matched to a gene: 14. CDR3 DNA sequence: TGTGCCATCAGTGAGTCAGACTTTGGAGACAGGGACGATGAAGCTTTCTTT. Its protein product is CAISESDFGDRDDEAFF.

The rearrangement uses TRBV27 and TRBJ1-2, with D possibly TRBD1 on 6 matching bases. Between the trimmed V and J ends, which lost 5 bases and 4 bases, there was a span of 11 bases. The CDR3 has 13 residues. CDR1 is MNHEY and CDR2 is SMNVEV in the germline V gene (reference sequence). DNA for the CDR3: TGTGCCAGCAGTCTAACAGGGCCCTATGGCTACACCTTC. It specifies CASSLTGPYGYTF.

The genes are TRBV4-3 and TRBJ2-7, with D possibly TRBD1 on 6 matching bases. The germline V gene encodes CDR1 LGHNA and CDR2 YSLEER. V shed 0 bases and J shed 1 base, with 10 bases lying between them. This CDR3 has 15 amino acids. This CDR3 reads CASSQDLTGSYEQYF. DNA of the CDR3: TGCGCCAGCAGCCAAGACCTAACAGGGTCCTACGAGCAGTACTTC.

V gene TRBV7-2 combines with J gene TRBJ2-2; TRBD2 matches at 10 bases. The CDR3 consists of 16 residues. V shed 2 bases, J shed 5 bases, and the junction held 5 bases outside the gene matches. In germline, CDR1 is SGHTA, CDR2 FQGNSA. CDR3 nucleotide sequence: TGTGCCAGCAGCTTATGGGCTAGCGGGGGAACCGGGGAGCTGTTTTTT. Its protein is CASSLWASGGTGELFF.

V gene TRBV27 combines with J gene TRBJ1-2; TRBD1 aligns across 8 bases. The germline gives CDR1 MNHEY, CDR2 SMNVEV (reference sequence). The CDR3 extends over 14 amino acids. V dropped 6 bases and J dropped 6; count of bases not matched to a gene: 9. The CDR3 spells CASRLSRGRDGYTF. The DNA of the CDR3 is TGTGCCAGCAGACTAAGCAGGGGGCGCGATGGCTACACCTTC.

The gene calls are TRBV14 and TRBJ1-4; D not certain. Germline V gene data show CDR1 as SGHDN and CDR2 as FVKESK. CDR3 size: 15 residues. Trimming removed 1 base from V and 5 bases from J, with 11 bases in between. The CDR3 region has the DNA TGTGCCAGCAGCCAAGGGCTCTCACAGAATGAAAAACTGTTTTTT. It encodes CASSQGLSQNEKLFF.

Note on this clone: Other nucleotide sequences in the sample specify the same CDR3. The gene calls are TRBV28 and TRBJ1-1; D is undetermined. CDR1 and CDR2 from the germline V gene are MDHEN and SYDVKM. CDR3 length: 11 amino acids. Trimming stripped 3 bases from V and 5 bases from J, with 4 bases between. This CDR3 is CASSLETEAFF. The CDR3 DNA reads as TGTGCCAGCAGTTTGGAGACTGAAGCTTTCTTT.

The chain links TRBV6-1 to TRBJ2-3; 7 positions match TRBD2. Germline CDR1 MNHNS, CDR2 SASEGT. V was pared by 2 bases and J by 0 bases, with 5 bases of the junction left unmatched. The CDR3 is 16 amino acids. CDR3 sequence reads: CASSEYAGGSTDTQYF. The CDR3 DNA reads TGTGCCAGCAGTGAATACGCCGGGGGGAGCACAGATACGCAGTATTTT.

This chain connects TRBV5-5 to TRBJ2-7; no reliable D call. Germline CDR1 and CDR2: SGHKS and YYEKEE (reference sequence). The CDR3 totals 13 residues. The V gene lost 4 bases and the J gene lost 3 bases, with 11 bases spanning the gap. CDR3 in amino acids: CASSTAGDYEQYF. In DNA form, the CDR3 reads TGTGCCAGCAGCACGGCCGGAGACTACGAGCAGTACTTC.

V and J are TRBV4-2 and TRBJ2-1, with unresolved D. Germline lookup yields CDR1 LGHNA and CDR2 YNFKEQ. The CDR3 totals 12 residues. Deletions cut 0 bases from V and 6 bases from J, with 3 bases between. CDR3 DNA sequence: TGTGCCAGCAGCCAAGATATCAATGAGCAGTTCTTC. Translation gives CASSQDINEQFF.

CDR3 DNA sequence: TGTGCCTGGAGTCCAAACACCGGGGAGCTGTTTTTT. Protein: CAWSPNTGELFF. J is TRBJ2-2 and V is TRBV30; D call uncertain. Trimming left V 2 bases short and J 2 bases short, with 3 bases between. Germline CDR1 GTSNPN, CDR2 SVGIG (reference sequence). The length of the CDR3 is 12 residues.

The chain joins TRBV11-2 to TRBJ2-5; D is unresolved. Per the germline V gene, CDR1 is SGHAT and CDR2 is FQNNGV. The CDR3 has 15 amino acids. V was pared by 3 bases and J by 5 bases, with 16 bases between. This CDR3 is CASSFLGGRWETQYF. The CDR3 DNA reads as TGTGCCAGCAGCTTCCTAGGTGGCCGCTGGGAGACCCAGTACTTC.

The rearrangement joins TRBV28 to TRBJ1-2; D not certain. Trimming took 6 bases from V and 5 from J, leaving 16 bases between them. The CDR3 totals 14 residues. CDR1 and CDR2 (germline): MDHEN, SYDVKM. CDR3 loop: CASSRPDPPYGYTF. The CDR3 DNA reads TGTGCCAGCAGCAGGCCCGATCCTCCATATGGCTACACCTTC.

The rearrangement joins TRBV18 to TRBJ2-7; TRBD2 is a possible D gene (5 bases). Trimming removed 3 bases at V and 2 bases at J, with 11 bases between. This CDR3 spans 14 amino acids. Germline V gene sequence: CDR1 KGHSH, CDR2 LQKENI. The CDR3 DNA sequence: TGTGCCAGCTCACCCCGGCCGGGAACCTACGAGCAGTACTTC. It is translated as CASSPRPGTYEQYF.

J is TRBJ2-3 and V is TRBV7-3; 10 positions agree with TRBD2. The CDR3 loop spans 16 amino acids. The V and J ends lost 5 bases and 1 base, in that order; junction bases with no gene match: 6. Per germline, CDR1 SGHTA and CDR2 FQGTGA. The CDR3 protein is CASSQFGTSGTDTQYF. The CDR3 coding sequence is TGTGCCAGCAGCCAATTTGGGACTAGCGGCACAGATACGCAGTATTTT.

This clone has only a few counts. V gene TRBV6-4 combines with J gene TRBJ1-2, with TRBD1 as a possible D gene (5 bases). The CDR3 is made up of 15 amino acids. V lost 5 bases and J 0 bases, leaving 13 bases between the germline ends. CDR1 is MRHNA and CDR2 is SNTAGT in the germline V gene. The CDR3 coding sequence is TGTGCCAGCAGTCCCGCGGCAGGGACTAACTATGGCTACACCTTC. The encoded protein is CASSPAAGTNYGYTF.

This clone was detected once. The CDR3 coding sequence is TGTGCCAGCAGCCGCGGGCGGGGGGGATCCTACGAGCAGTACTTC. It specifies CASSRGRGGSYEQYF. The chain is built from TRBV21-1 and TRBJ2-7; the tabulated D call, TRBD2, remains unverified against the DNA. TRBV21-1 is a recognized pseudogene. There are 15 residues in the CDR3.

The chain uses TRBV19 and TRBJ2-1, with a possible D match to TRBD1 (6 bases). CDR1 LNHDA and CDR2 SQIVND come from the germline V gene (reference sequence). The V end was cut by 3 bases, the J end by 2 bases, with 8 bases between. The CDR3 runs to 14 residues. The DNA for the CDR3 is TGTGCCAGTAGTATTCAGGGGCCCTACAATGAGCAGTTCTTC. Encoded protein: CASSIQGPYNEQFF.

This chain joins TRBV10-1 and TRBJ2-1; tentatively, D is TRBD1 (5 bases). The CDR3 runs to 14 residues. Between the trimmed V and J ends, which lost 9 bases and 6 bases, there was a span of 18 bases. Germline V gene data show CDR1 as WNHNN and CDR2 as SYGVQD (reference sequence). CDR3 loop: CASSRDLRSNEQFF. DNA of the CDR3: TGCGCCAGTTCCAGGGATTTGCGCTCCAATGAGCAGTTCTTC.

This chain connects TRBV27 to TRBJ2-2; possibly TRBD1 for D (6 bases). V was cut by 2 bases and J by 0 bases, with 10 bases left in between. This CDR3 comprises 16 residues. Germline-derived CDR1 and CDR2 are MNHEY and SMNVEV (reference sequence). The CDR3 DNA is TGTGCCAGCAGTTTAGGGGACAACTCGAACACCGGGGAGCTGTTTTTT. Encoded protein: CASSLGDNSNTGELFF.

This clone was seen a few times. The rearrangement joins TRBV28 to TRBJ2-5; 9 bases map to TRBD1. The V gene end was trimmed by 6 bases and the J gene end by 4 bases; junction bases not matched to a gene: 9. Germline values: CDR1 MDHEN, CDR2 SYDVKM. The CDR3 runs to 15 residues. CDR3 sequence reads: CASSSGTGPTETQYF. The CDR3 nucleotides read TGTGCCAGCAGCTCCGGGACAGGGCCGACAGAGACCCAGTACTTC.

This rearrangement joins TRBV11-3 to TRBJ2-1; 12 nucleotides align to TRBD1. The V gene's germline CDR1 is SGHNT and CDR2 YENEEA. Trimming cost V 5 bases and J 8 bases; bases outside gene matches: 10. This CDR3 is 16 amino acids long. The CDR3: CASSPPRDRGPDEQFF. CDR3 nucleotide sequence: TGTGCCAGCAGCCCTCCCCGGGACAGGGGGCCCGATGAGCAGTTCTTC.

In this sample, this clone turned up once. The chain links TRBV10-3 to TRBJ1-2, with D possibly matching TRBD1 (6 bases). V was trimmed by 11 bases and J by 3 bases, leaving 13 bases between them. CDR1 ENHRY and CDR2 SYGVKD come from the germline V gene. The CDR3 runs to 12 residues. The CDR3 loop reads CAVSSGDYGYTF. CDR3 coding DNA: TGTGCCGTTTCCTCAGGGGACTATGGCTACACCTTC.